Shown below are 17 T cell receptor beta chains from a single sample sequenced in a study of cytomegalovirus exposure and HLA in healthy donors. In the PCR, 60 Vbeta and 13 Jbeta primers were used. Profiling relied on immunoSEQ multiplex PCR, and the TCRdb table lists in-frame clones only, not all of them. This table holds about 170,000 clones. Sample: PBMCs. The source of these receptors is a woman under 30 in good health and CMV-seropositive.

The CDR3, as DNA: TGTGCCAGCAGTAGACAGGGACAGAACACTGAAGCTTTCTTT. The encoded protein is CASSRQGQNTEAFF. The chain has TRBV6-6 and TRBJ1-1; 7 bases line up with TRBD1. The CDR3 sequence is 14 residues long. Trimming took 5 bases from V and 1 from J; bases not matched to a gene: 4. From germline, CDR1 is MNHNY and CDR2 SVGAGI (reference sequence).

V and J are TRBV29-1 and TRBJ2-5, with D possibly TRBD2 on 7 matching bases. This CDR3 is built from 12 residues. Germline-derived CDR1 and CDR2 are SQVTM and ANQGSEA. The germline V and J ends were trimmed by 6 bases and 5 bases, with 13 bases remaining between them. CDR3 coding DNA: TGCAGCGTGCTACAGGGAGGGGAGACCCAGTACTTC. As protein: CSVLQGGETQYF.

The rearrangement uses TRBV15 and TRBJ1-2; D unclear. CDR3 length: 14 amino acids. Trimming removed 0 bases from V and 6 bases from J, with 11 bases in between. Germline CDR1 LNHNV, CDR2 YYDKDF (reference sequence). The chain's CDR3 is CATSRDDEVDGYTF. The CDR3 coding sequence is TGTGCCACCAGCAGAGATGACGAGGTGGATGGCTACACCTTC.

This chain joins TRBV5-1 and TRBJ1-1; TRBD1 might be the D (5 bases). Trimming took off 2 bases at V and 3 bases at J, with 14 bases between the two ends. CDR1 is SGHRS and CDR2 is YFSETQ in the germline V gene. There are 15 residues in the CDR3. The CDR3: CASSFPDQGYTEAFF. Here the CDR3 DNA reads TGCGCCAGCAGCTTCCCCGATCAGGGTTACACTGAAGCTTTCTTT.

V usage is TRBV30 and J usage is TRBJ2-3, with 9 bases fitting TRBD2. The CDR3 contains 14 residues. Trimming took 1 base from V and 2 from J; bases not matched to a gene: 1. Germline CDR1 GTSNPN, CDR2 SVGIG (reference sequence). Written as DNA, the CDR3 is TGTGCCTGGAGTGCGGGACTAGCCACAGATACGCAGTATTTT. Its protein product is CAWSAGLATDTQYF.

The rearrangement uses TRBV5-1 and TRBJ2-3; perhaps TRBD2 as D (6 bases). CDR3 length: 13 amino acids. Germline values: CDR1 SGHRS, CDR2 YFSETQ. Between the trimmed V and J ends, which lost 4 bases and 3 bases, there was a span of 9 bases. This chain's CDR3 is CASSGSGTDTQYF. Written as DNA, the CDR3 is TGCGCCAGCAGCGGGAGCGGGACAGATACGCAGTATTTT.

This chain links TRBV10-3 with TRBJ1-5; 9 nucleotides line up with TRBD1. The V gene end was trimmed by 2 bases and the J gene end by 2 bases; junction bases not matched to a gene: 7. Germline CDR1 ENHRY, CDR2 SYGVKD. The CDR3 contains 17 residues. CDR3 protein: CAISEIQGAPGNQPQHF. The CDR3 nucleotides read TGTGCCATCAGTGAGATACAGGGGGCGCCGGGCAATCAGCCCCAGCATTTT.

The chain is built from TRBV1 and TRBJ2-5; the table's D call of TRBD1 was not tested on the DNA. TRBV1 counts as a pseudogene. This CDR3 spans 14 amino acids. The CDR3 region has the DNA TGCACCAGCAGCCAACAGGGGGCGTGGGAGACCCAGTACTTC. This gives the protein CTSSQQGAWETQYF.

The rearrangement links TRBV2 to TRBJ2-3; the D is unclear. The V and J ends lost 1 base and 3 bases respectively, with 8 bases between them. The CDR3 is made up of 14 amino acids. Germline lookup yields CDR1 SNHLY and CDR2 FYNNEI. The CDR3 nucleotides are TGTGCCAGCAGTGAAGACTTACTGACAGATACGCAGTATTTT. It specifies CASSEDLLTDTQYF.

The chain uses TRBV7-2 and TRBJ2-1; D is perhaps TRBD2 (6 bases). Germline V gene sequence: CDR1 SGHTA, CDR2 FQGNSA. The CDR3 is 14 residues long. Trimming left V 1 base short and J 4 bases short, with 8 bases between. CDR3 residues: CASSLGGIYNEQFF. The CDR3, as DNA: TGTGCCAGCAGCTTAGGCGGGATTTACAATGAGCAGTTCTTC.

The chain combines TRBV5-4 with TRBJ2-3; 9 bases match TRBD2. This CDR3 has 16 amino acids. The J segment lost 5 bases and the V segment lost 4 bases, leaving 11 bases of the junction unmatched. Germline CDR1 and CDR2: SGHNT and YYREEE (reference sequence). CDR3: CASSPGNSGGEDTQYF. Written as DNA, the CDR3 is TGTGCCAGCAGCCCCGGGAATAGCGGGGGTGAAGATACGCAGTATTTT. Variable domain in full (rest from reference TRBV5-4 and TRBJ2-3): ETGVTQSPTHLIKTRGQQVTLRCSSQSGHNTVSWYQQALGQGPQFIFQYYREEENGRGNFPPRFSGLQFPNYSSELNVNALELDDSALYLCASSPGNSGGEDTQYFGPGTRLTVL.

The chain is built from TRBV30 and TRBJ1-5; D is perhaps TRBD1 (5 bases). CDR1 GTSNPN and CDR2 SVGIG come from the germline V gene (reference sequence). V was pared by 1 base and J by 7 bases, with 14 bases between. The length of the CDR3 is 14 residues. The CDR3 sequence: CAWSGGARAQPQHF. CDR3 sequence (DNA): TGTGCCTGGAGTGGCGGGGCCAGGGCCCAGCCCCAGCATTTT.

V gene TRBV29-1 combines with J gene TRBJ1-4, with D maybe TRBD1 (6 bases). Between the trimmed V and J ends, which lost 6 bases and 1 base, there was a span of 9 bases. The CDR3 length is 13 residues. Germline V CDR1 and CDR2: SQVTM, ANQGSEA. CDR3 amino acids: CSVIQGTNEKLFF. The DNA of the CDR3 is TGCAGCGTCATACAGGGAACTAATGAAAAACTGTTTTTT.

The V call is TRBV2, the J call TRBJ2-1; 8 nucleotides align to TRBD1. The V segment lost 8 bases and the J segment 10 bases; nucleotides outside the gene matches: 13. CDR3 length: 14 residues. From germline, CDR1 is SNHLY and CDR2 FYNNEI. This CDR3 is CASRPGQGVGEQFF. CDR3 in DNA: TGTGCCAGCCGACCAGGACAGGGCGTCGGGGAGCAGTTCTTC.

The chain couples TRBV5-4 to TRBJ1-1; D is uncertain. V gave up 0 bases and J gave up 5 bases, with 5 bases separating them. CDR1 SGHNT and CDR2 YYREEE come from the germline V gene (reference sequence). This CDR3 has 12 residues. The CDR3 reads CASSLDGTEAFF. DNA for the CDR3: TGTGCCAGCAGCTTGGACGGGACTGAAGCTTTCTTT.

The chain recombines TRBV21-1 with TRBJ1-5; TRBD1, the D gene given by the table, was not confirmed from the DNA. TRBV21-1 constitutes a pseudogene. This CDR3 has 18 residues. The CDR3 region is CASSKERLSGQGYQPQHF. Here the CDR3 DNA reads TGTGCCAGCAGCAAAGAAAGGTTAAGCGGACAGGGGTATCAGCCCCAGCATTTT.

J is TRBJ2-5 and V is TRBV10-3; 7 bases fit TRBD1. The V and J ends lost 5 bases and 5 bases, in that order; junction bases with no gene match: 11. Germline-derived CDR1 and CDR2 are ENHRY and SYGVKD. CDR3 size: 15 residues. Here the CDR3 reads CAISSGTAQPETQYF. The CDR3 nucleotides read TGTGCCATCAGTTCCGGGACAGCCCAACCCGAGACCCAGTACTTC.